Below, 13 T cell receptor beta chains from the same sample are listed, as sequenced in a study of cytomegalovirus exposure and HLA in healthy donors. Sequencing used immunoSEQ multiplex PCR; TCRdb keeps in-frame clones, though not all of them. The sample has 200,000 to 250,000 clones, roughly 91% seen once. The sequenced material came from PBMCs. These receptors originate from a woman younger than 35 in good health and CMV-seropositive.

The chain carries TRBV2 and TRBJ2-3; D unresolved. The CDR3 sequence is 14 residues long. CDR1 SNHLY and CDR2 FYNNEI come from the germline V gene. Trimming pared 2 bases from V and 2 bases from J, leaving 8 bases between. The CDR3 DNA sequence: TGTGCCAGCAGTGAACCTACTGTCACAGATACGCAGTATTTT. It codes for CASSEPTVTDTQYF. The variable domain in full, with the rest retrieved from reference TRBV2 and TRBJ2-3, is EPEVTQTPSHQVTQMGQEVILRCVPISNHLYFYWYRQILGQKVEFLVSFYNNEISEKSEIFDDQFSVERPDGSNFTLKIRSTKLEDSAMYFCASSEPTVTDTQYFGPGTRLTVL.

The rearrangement uses TRBV10-1 and TRBJ2-3; no definite D call. The CDR3 length is 12 residues. V shed 0 bases and J shed 7 bases, with 5 bases lying between them. From germline, CDR1 is WNHNN and CDR2 SYGVQD (reference sequence). The CDR3 nucleotides read TGCGCCAGCAGTGAGTCGGAGTATACGCAGTATTTT. Translated, it gives CASSESEYTQYF.

This clone has just one count. V usage is TRBV6-5 and J usage is TRBJ2-1, with a weak D call TRBD2 (6 bases). Looked up from germline, CDR1 is MNHEY and CDR2 is SVGAGI. The CDR3 spans 11 residues. V was cut by 6 bases and J by 9 bases, with 9 bases left in between. CDR3 loop: CASRWGLEQFF. CDR3 DNA sequence: TGTGCCAGCAGATGGGGACTTGAGCAGTTCTTC.

This clone was detected many times. The junction shows a germline mismatch at one end, possibly a read error. The CDR3 nucleotides are TGTGCCAGCAGTCCCCCGACGGCGGGAGACTACCAGCAGTACTTC. It specifies CASSPPTAGDYQQYF. V usage is TRBV28 and J usage is TRBJ2-7, with 7 bases matching TRBD2. Germline-derived CDR1 and CDR2 are MDHEN and SYDVKM. The CDR3 length is 15 residues. Supplemented by reference TRBV28 and TRBJ2-7, the full variable domain reads DVKVTQSSRYLVKRTGEKVFLECVQDMDHENMFWYRQDPGLGLRLIYFSYDVKMKEKGDIPEGYSVSREKKERFSLILESASTNQTSMYLCASSPPTAGDYQQYFGPGTRLTVT.

The chain is built from TRBV27 and TRBJ2-1; D ambiguous. Trimming removed 1 base at V and 5 bases at J, with 18 bases between. Germline assignment: CDR1 MNHEY and CDR2 SMNVEV (reference sequence). The CDR3 covers 17 residues. CDR3 in DNA: TGTGCCAGCAGTTTATTTTCAGGCCTCTACCTCCACAATGAGCAGTTCTTC. Its translation: CASSLFSGLYLHNEQFF.

The chain employs TRBV4-1 and TRBJ2-7; TRBD1 might be the D (6 bases). The CDR3 consists of 15 residues. Deletions cut 0 bases from V and 6 bases from J, with 15 bases between. The germline gives CDR1 MGHRA, CDR2 YSYEKL. The CDR3 bases are TGCGCCAGCAGCCAAGAAGGCAGGGGATCTTCCGAGCAGTACTTC. Its translation is CASSQEGRGSSEQYF.

The chain links TRBV4-1 to TRBJ2-7, with D perhaps TRBD1 (6 bases). Trimming left V 1 base short and J 2 bases short, with 15 bases between. From germline, CDR1 is MGHRA and CDR2 YSYEKL. The CDR3 is 16 residues long. CDR3 nucleotide sequence: TGCGCCAGCAGCCAAGTTGTGCAGGGGCTAGCCTACGAGCAGTACTTC. The encoded protein is CASSQVVQGLAYEQYF.

The V and J genes are TRBV28 and TRBJ1-3; D perhaps matches TRBD1 (6 bases). The V and J ends lost 8 bases and 0 bases respectively, with 17 bases between them. This CDR3 is built from 16 residues. The germline CDR1 and CDR2 sequences are MDHEN and SYDVKM. The CDR3 DNA reads as TGTGCCAGCTCCCGGACAGCGGTTTTCTCTGGAAACACCATATATTTT. Its translation: CASSRTAVFSGNTIYF.

The gene calls are TRBV6-1 and TRBJ2-5, with TRBD2 as a possible D gene (6 bases). Germline CDR1 is MNHNS and CDR2 is SASEGT. Trimming took off 0 bases at V and 1 base at J, with 15 bases between the two ends. The CDR3 contains 17 residues. In DNA form, the CDR3 reads TGTGCCAGCAGTGAAGCATGGAGGGTGGCAGGCCAAGAGACCCAGTACTTC. Translation gives CASSEAWRVAGQETQYF.

This clone is a singleton in its sample. This chain joins TRBV19 and TRBJ2-1, with a tentative D call TRBD2 (7 bases). Per germline, CDR1 LNHDA and CDR2 SQIVND (reference sequence). This CDR3 has 16 amino acids. Deletions cut 2 bases from V and 5 bases from J, with 16 bases between. CDR3 region: CASSIMGASGNNEQFF. The CDR3 DNA follows: TGTGCCAGTAGTATAATGGGGGCTAGCGGAAACAATGAGCAGTTCTTC.

The genes are TRBV19 and TRBJ1-2, with 9 bases lining up with TRBD1. Germline V gene sequence: CDR1 LNHDA, CDR2 SQIVND (reference sequence). Losses at the gene ends were 4 bases for V and 2 bases for J; bases not matched to a gene: 8. The CDR3 runs to 16 residues. CDR3 protein: CASSNPRQGGNYGYTF. The CDR3, as DNA: TGTGCCAGTAGTAATCCCAGACAGGGGGGCAACTATGGCTACACCTTC. The full variable domain, with the rest looked up from reference TRBV19 and TRBJ1-2, is DGGITQSPKYLFRKEGQNVTLSCEQNLNHDAMYWYRQDPGQGLRLIYYSQIVNDFQKGDIAEGYSVSREKKESFPLTVTSAQKNPTAFYLCASSNPRQGGNYGYTFGSGTRLTVV.

This clone has just one count. The chain carries TRBV27 and TRBJ2-1; TRBD1 matches 7 bases. CDR1 and CDR2 from the germline V gene are MNHEY and SMNVEV (reference sequence). Trimming took 5 bases from V and 3 from J; bases not matched to a gene: 4. The CDR3 is 14 residues long. Here the CDR3 reads CASSVGTVYNEQFF. The CDR3 DNA reads as TGTGCCAGCAGTGTCGGGACAGTCTACAATGAGCAGTTCTTC.

The sample holds one count of this clone. The V and J genes are TRBV2 and TRBJ2-3; 8 positions agree with TRBD2. Germline V gives CDR1 SNHLY, CDR2 FYNNEI. The V and J ends lost 6 bases and 5 bases, in that order; junction bases with no gene match: 13. The CDR3 has 16 amino acids. The CDR3 spells CASSPIGAGVQDTQYF. CDR3 sequence (DNA): TGTGCCAGCAGCCCCATAGGAGCGGGAGTTCAAGATACGCAGTATTTT.